Listed below are T cell receptor beta chains from one sample, sequenced in a study of early T cells in non-severe SARS-CoV-2 infection. TCRdb recomputed calls from the 5' RACE reads with MiXCR, one row per CDR3 protein. Altogether more than 80,000 distinct CDR3 sequences are present, roughly 9.6% being singletons, with the ten largest covering 4% to 5.5%. Material for sequencing was whole blood. The receptor set was obtained from an adult who was a healthcare worker with PCR-confirmed SARS-CoV-2 infection or an uninfected control (not recorded which). CDR3s include the opening cysteine and the closing phenylalanine or tryptophan. Fields, in order: clone size, J gene, D gene, V gene, CDR3 DNA, CDR3 protein. The D gene is left open where the match is weak. The listing skips clone size in some rows; elsewhere it reads once, few, many or a size class.

clone_size: many; j_call: TRBJ2-1; d_call: TRBD2; v_call: TRBV19; cdr3_nt: TGTGCCAGTACTAGCGGGGGGGCCTACAATGAGCAGTTCTTC; cdr3_aa: CASTSGGAYNEQFF
clone_size: many; j_call: TRBJ1-1; d_call: .; v_call: TRBV14; cdr3_nt: TGTGCCAGCAGCCAAGATATGTTCAAGGCAGGGCACATGAACACTGAAGCTTTCTTT; cdr3_aa: CASSQDMFKAGHMNTEAFF
clone_size: .; j_call: TRBJ1-1; d_call: .; v_call: TRBV7-8; cdr3_nt: TGTGCCAGCAGCTTAAGCTATGGTCTGAACACTGAAGCTTTCTTT; cdr3_aa: CASSLSYGLNTEAFF
clone_size: many; j_call: TRBJ1-1; d_call: .; v_call: TRBV28; cdr3_nt: TGTGCCAGCAGTTCGGCGGGCGGTTGGACTGAAGCTTTCTTT; cdr3_aa: CASSSAGGWTEAFF
clone_size: many; j_call: TRBJ2-7; d_call: .; v_call: TRBV11-2; cdr3_nt: TGTGCCAGCAGCTTAATCCAGACCTACGAGCAGTACTTC; cdr3_aa: CASSLIQTYEQYF
clone_size: many; j_call: TRBJ1-5; d_call: .; v_call: TRBV12-3/TRBV12-4; cdr3_nt: TGTGCCAGCAGCGAGGGGGGACGGCCCCAGCATTTT; cdr3_aa: CASSEGGRPQHF
clone_size: many; j_call: TRBJ1-5; d_call: TRBD1; v_call: TRBV7-8; cdr3_nt: TGTGCCAGCAGTTTACACCGGGACAGGGCCAATCAGCCCCAGCATTTT; cdr3_aa: CASSLHRDRANQPQHF
clone_size: .; j_call: TRBJ2-3; d_call: TRBD2; v_call: TRBV20-1; cdr3_nt: TGCAGTGCTCCGGGACTAGCGACAGATACGCAGTATTTT; cdr3_aa: CSAPGLATDTQYF
clone_size: many; j_call: TRBJ2-7; d_call: .; v_call: TRBV5-1; cdr3_nt: TGCGCCAGCAGCTTGGAATCAAGTTTTACGGAGCAGTACTTC; cdr3_aa: CASSLESSFTEQYF
clone_size: .; j_call: TRBJ2-1; d_call: .; v_call: TRBV20-1; cdr3_nt: TGCAGTGCTCGAAGTAGGCGGGACGAGCAGTTCTTC; cdr3_aa: CSARSRRDEQFF
clone_size: .; j_call: TRBJ1-4; d_call: .; v_call: TRBV11-2; cdr3_nt: TGTGCCAGCAGCCCCGGCGACGGAGTGACTAATGAAAAACTGTTTTTT; cdr3_aa: CASSPGDGVTNEKLFF
clone_size: .; j_call: TRBJ1-1; d_call: TRBD1; v_call: TRBV7-6; cdr3_nt: TGTGCCAGCAGCTTAGGGCGGACAGGGAGGGTCGAAGCTTTCTTT; cdr3_aa: CASSLGRTGRVEAFF